This record looks at one T cell receptor beta chain sequence and its context. Its antigen is not known. The CDR3 length is 14 residues. CDR1 and CDR2 (germline): SEHNR, FQNEAQ (reference sequence). V lost 4 bases, J lost 3 bases, and 9 bases lay in between. TCRdb itself ran the reads through MiXCR, one entry per CDR3 protein. The table has 150,000 to 200,000 distinct CDR3 sequences, about 28% seen once. This sample is part of a study of T cell repertoires in cytomegalovirus infection. Study at large: Shared public TCR beta signatures pointed to both CMV infection and a matching HLA type.

Points from the study as a whole: HLA-C-restricted TCR beta clonotypes specific for CMV led the ex vivo response. Totalled public TCR beta family frequency picked out people who carried CMV plus the relevant HLA.

This receptor was taken from a human donor in good health (CMV status not recorded). Some clones in this sample may be carry-over from other donors' samples. The chain uses TRBV7-9 and TRBJ2-2; a weak D match, TRBD1 (6 bases). Sequenced sample: PBMCs. The chain's CDR3 is CASSSRGDTGELFF. For the CDR3, the DNA is TGTGCCAGCAGCTCCAGGGGTGACACCGGGGAGCTGTTTTTT.